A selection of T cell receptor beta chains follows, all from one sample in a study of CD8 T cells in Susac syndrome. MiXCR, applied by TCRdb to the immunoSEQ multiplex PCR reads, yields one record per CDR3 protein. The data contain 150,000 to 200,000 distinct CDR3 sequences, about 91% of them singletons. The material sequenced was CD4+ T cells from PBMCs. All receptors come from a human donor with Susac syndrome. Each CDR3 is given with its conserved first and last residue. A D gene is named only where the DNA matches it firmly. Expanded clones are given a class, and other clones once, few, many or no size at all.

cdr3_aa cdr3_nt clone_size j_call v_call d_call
CSAINRGRNQPQHF TGCAGTGCCATTAACAGGGGGCGCAATCAGCCCCAGCATTTT - TRBJ1-5 TRBV20-1 TRBD1
CASSYFGGAGNSPLHF TGTGCCAGCAGTTATTTTGGGGGCGCGGGTAATTCACCCCTCCACTTT once TRBJ1-6 TRBV6-5 -
CAISGPGTSGVDEQFF TGTGCCATCAGTGGCCCCGGGACTAGCGGGGTGGATGAGCAGTTCTTC once TRBJ2-1 TRBV10-3 TRBD2
CASSLQTSTDTQYF TGCGCCAGCAGCCTACAAACTAGCACAGATACGCAGTATTTT - TRBJ2-3 TRBV5-1 -
CASRSGTSGLDEQFF TGTGCCAGCAGATCCGGGACTAGCGGGCTGGATGAGCAGTTCTTC - TRBJ2-1 TRBV2 TRBD2
CASSQVGQAAYEQYF TGCGCCAGCAGCCAAGTTGGACAGGCAGCCTACGAGCAGTACTTC - TRBJ2-7 TRBV4-1 TRBD1
CASSNGQGAGGETQYF TGTGCCAGCAGCAATGGACAGGGGGCTGGAGGTGAGACCCAGTACTTC - TRBJ2-5 TRBV7-9 TRBD1
CASSFPLLAGRETQYF TGTGCCAGCAGTTTTCCCTTACTAGCGGGTAGAGAGACCCAGTACTTC - TRBJ2-5 TRBV12-3/TRBV12-4 TRBD2
CASSDVRGSEKLFF TGTGCCAGCAGTGATGTTAGGGGTTCTGAAAAACTGTTTTTT - TRBJ1-4 TRBV2 -
CASSQTVEAYNEQFF TGCGCCAGCAGCCAGACGGTAGAGGCCTACAATGAGCAGTTCTTC - TRBJ2-1 TRBV5-1 -
CASSESKAGPYGYTF TGCGCCAGCAGTGAGTCGAAAGCAGGGCCCTATGGCTACACCTTC - TRBJ1-2 TRBV10-2 -
CASSPRTSGGYNEQFF TGTGCCAGCAGCCCCCGGACTAGCGGGGGTTACAATGAGCAGTTCTTC - TRBJ2-1 TRBV9 TRBD2
CSGRGQETQYF TGCAGTGGCCGGGGACAAGAGACCCAGTACTTC - TRBJ2-5 TRBV20-1 -
CASRTAEGQGNYGYTF TGTGCCAGCAGAACAGCCGAGGGACAGGGGAACTATGGCTACACCTTC - TRBJ1-2 TRBV6-1 TRBD1
CASSHRQGTGYTF TGTGCCAGCAGCCACCGACAGGGTACAGGCTACACCTTC - TRBJ1-2 TRBV3-1 TRBD1
CASSEAPHPIRLFF TGTGCCAGCAGTGAAGCGCCCCACCCCATTCGGCTGTTTTTT - TRBJ2-2 TRBV2 -
CSARHGANTEAFF TGCAGTGCGAGACATGGAGCGAACACTGAAGCTTTCTTT - TRBJ1-1 TRBV20-1 -
CASRGLAGGLVQFF TGTGCCAGCAGAGGACTAGCGGGGGGGCTGGTGCAGTTCTTC - TRBJ2-1 TRBV11-2 TRBD2
CASGQSAFNIQYF TGTGCCAGCGGTCAGTCAGCATTCAACATTCAGTACTTC - TRBJ2-4 TRBV27 -
CASRTGTGGSYEQYF TGTGCCAGCAGGACCGGGACAGGGGGCTCCTACGAGCAGTACTTC - TRBJ2-7 TRBV28 TRBD1
CASTFGWAGANVLTF TGTGCCAGTACCTTCGGATGGGCTGGGGCCAACGTCCTGACTTTC - TRBJ2-6 TRBV19 -
CSASLISSYEQYF TGCAGTGCTTCTCTTATCAGCTCCTACGAGCAGTACTTC - TRBJ2-7 TRBV20-1 -
CASSPGTLNTEAFF TGTGCCAGTAGTCCCGGGACACTGAACACTGAAGCTTTCTTT few TRBJ1-1 TRBV19 -
CASSKLAGVSTDTQYF TGTGCCAGCAGTAAACTAGCGGGGGTCAGCACAGATACGCAGTATTTT - TRBJ2-3 TRBV7-3 TRBD2
CASSRKPGQQITGAVFF TGTGCCAGCAGCAGGAAGCCGGGACAGCAAATTACCGGCGCGGTTTTCTTT - TRBJ1-1 TRBV13 TRBD1
CASSHSEVTSGSRNEQFF TGCGCCAGCAGCCATTCGGAGGTTACCAGCGGGAGCCGCAATGAGCAGTTCTTC once TRBJ2-1 TRBV4-1 TRBD2
CASKTGGSYEQYF TGTGCCAGCAAGACAGGGGGGTCCTACGAGCAGTACTTC - TRBJ2-7 TRBV2 TRBD1
CASSLDQGSPAYEQYF TGTGCCAGCAGCTTAGACCAGGGTTCCCCTGCCTACGAGCAGTACTTC - TRBJ2-7 TRBV11-2 -
CASSLVSGYNEQFF TGTGCCAGCAGCTTAGTGTCGGGTTACAATGAGCAGTTCTTC - TRBJ2-1 TRBV7-6 -
CAWSGGGYEQYF TGTGCCTGGAGTGGCGGGGGGTACGAGCAGTACTTC - TRBJ2-7 TRBV30 TRBD2
CASSQGLAGSGELFF TGTGCCAGCAGCCAAGGACTAGCGGGGTCCGGGGAGCTGTTTTTT - TRBJ2-2 TRBV4-2 TRBD2
CASSQVLGGTGELFF TGTGCCAGCAGCCAAGTCTTAGGAGGCACCGGGGAGCTGTTTTTT - TRBJ2-2 TRBV14 -
CSALPRDRGRRDTQYF TGCAGTGCTCTTCCCCGCGACAGGGGAAGGCGAGATACGCAGTATTTT - TRBJ2-3 TRBV20-1 TRBD1
CASSSLPGGIGANVLTF TGTGCCAGCTCCTCCCTACCCGGCGGGATTGGGGCCAACGTCCTGACTTTC - TRBJ2-6 TRBV18 -
CASSLRQDPTYEQYF TGTGCCAGCAGCCTCCGACAGGATCCTACCTACGAGCAGTACTTC - TRBJ2-7 TRBV9 -
CASNTGYNEKLFF TGTGCCAGCAATACAGGGTATAATGAAAAACTGTTTTTT - TRBJ1-4 TRBV28 -
CSADGPGTSARGADTQYF TGCAGTGCTGACGGTCCCGGGACTAGCGCGAGGGGGGCAGATACGCAGTATTTT - TRBJ2-3 TRBV20-1 TRBD2
CASSLDQLGSGNTIYF TGTGCCAGCAGCCTCGATCAACTTGGTTCTGGAAACACCATATATTTT - TRBJ1-3 TRBV7-9 -
CASSLVAGNTIYF TGTGCCAGCAGCTTGGTTGCTGGAAACACCATATATTTT few TRBJ1-3 TRBV13 -
CSARDHLGYEQYF TGCAGTGCTAGAGATCACCTGGGCTACGAGCAGTACTTC few TRBJ2-7 TRBV20-1 -
CSVEGSTDTQYF TGCAGCGTTGAAGGGAGCACAGATACGCAGTATTTT - TRBJ2-3 TRBV29-1 -
CASSISNGNYGYTF TGTGCCAGTAGTATTAGTAACGGGAACTATGGCTACACCTTC - TRBJ1-2 TRBV19 -
CASSLGREGNEKLFF TGTGCCAGCAGTTTAGGGAGGGAAGGGAATGAAAAACTGTTTTTT - TRBJ1-4 TRBV27 -
CASSYSGVGQGAKNIQYF TGTGCCAGCAGTTACTCGGGGGTTGGACAGGGTGCCAAAAACATTCAGTACTTC - TRBJ2-4 TRBV6-5 TRBD1
CASSQHLTSGGADTQYF TGCGCCAGCAGCCAACACTTGACTAGCGGGGGGGCGGATACGCAGTATTTT - TRBJ2-3 TRBV4-1 TRBD2
CASSRGTDYGYTF TGTGCCAGCAGCCGGGGTACGGATTATGGCTACACCTTC - TRBJ1-2 TRBV5-6 -
CSASPTGTSGGAVTDTQYF TGCAGTGCTTCCCCTACCGGGACTAGCGGGGGGGCGGTAACAGATACGCAGTATTTT - TRBJ2-3 TRBV20-1 TRBD2
CASSSLSGTAILPGGTQYF TGTGCCAGCAGCTCCCTTTCCGGGACAGCTATACTTCCCGGGGGTACGCAGTATTTT - TRBJ2-3 TRBV11-2 -
CASSDPIASYEQYF TGTGCCAGCAGCGACCCAATAGCCTCCTACGAGCAGTACTTC - TRBJ2-7 TRBV2 -